The 13 T cell receptor beta chains listed next were all sequenced from one sample in a study of CD8 T cells in ankylosing spondylitis. TCRdb passed the 5' RACE reads through MiXCR, listing each CDR3 protein once. The sample has about 300,000 distinct CDR3 sequences, 11% seen once; the top ten hold around 10%. The sample was blood, either unsorted or a sorted T cell fraction (not recorded which). These receptors were collected from a female donor with ankylosing spondylitis or in good health (not recorded which).

At least ten counts were recorded for this clonotype. This chain joins TRBV5-1 and TRBJ2-3; maybe TRBD1 (5 bases). The germline V and J ends were trimmed by 4 bases and 5 bases, with 17 bases remaining between them. The V gene's germline CDR1 is SGHRS and CDR2 YFSETQ. CDR3 length: 15 amino acids. The CDR3, as DNA: TGCGCCAGCAGCGTAACCACCATCCAGGGAGATACGCAGTATTTT. Residues: CASSVTTIQGDTQYF.

The chain recombines TRBV3-1 with TRBJ2-1, with TRBD2 identical over 7 bases. The CDR3 is 15 residues long. Looked up from germline, CDR1 is LGHDT and CDR2 is YNNKEL (reference sequence). V lost 1 base to trimming and J lost 3 bases; unmatched junction nucleotides: 3. The CDR3 sequence is CASSQGPGGYNEQFF. CDR3 DNA sequence: TGTGCCAGCAGCCAAGGGCCGGGGGGCTACAATGAGCAGTTCTTC.

This clonotype was found many times. The J gene is TRBJ2-3, the V gene TRBV20-1; TRBD2 agrees at 8 bases. Germline CDR1 and CDR2: DFQATT and SNEGSKA (reference sequence). The junction had 7 bases not matched to a gene; V was cut back by 2 bases and J by 3 bases. The CDR3 has 15 amino acids. CDR3 sequence reads: CSARPSGSGTDTQYF. The CDR3 nucleotides are TGCAGTGCTAGACCCAGCGGGAGCGGGACAGATACGCAGTATTTT.

This clonotype was seen repeatedly, ten times or more. This chain connects TRBV4-1 to TRBJ2-3, with D unresolved. With 1 base removed from V and 5 bases from J, the gap between germline ends came to 7 bases. CDR3 length: 13 amino acids. Germline assignment: CDR1 MGHRA and CDR2 YSYEKL. The CDR3 region is CASSQVSGDTQYF. The CDR3 DNA follows: TGCGCCAGCAGCCAAGTCTCCGGAGATACGCAGTATTTT.

This clonotype has at least ten counts. The chain joins TRBV7-2 to TRBJ1-2; no firm D call. Germline lookup yields CDR1 SGHTA and CDR2 FQGNSA. The ends were cut back, 1 base at V and 8 bases at J, with 14 bases in the middle. This CDR3 region has 14 residues. The CDR3: CASSLVGEKRGYTF. CDR3 in DNA: TGTGCCAGCAGCTTAGTTGGGGAGAAGCGAGGCTACACCTTC.

The chain combines TRBV15 with TRBJ2-7; 12 bases map to TRBD2. The CDR3 has 15 residues. Per the germline V gene, CDR1 is LNHNV and CDR2 is YYDKDF (reference sequence). Losses at the gene ends were 6 bases for V and 5 bases for J; bases not matched to a gene: 8. CDR3: CATSPTSGGFHEQYF. DNA of the CDR3: TGTGCCACCAGTCCGACTAGCGGGGGATTCCACGAGCAGTACTTC.

To note about this clonotype: It may be a read error: a sequence one base away is much more abundant. V and J are TRBV7-2 and TRBJ2-1; TRBD2 is a possible D gene (5 bases). The CDR3 has 14 amino acids. Per germline, CDR1 SGHTA and CDR2 FQGNSA. CDR3: CASTPDWSYNDQFF. The CDR3 nucleotides read TGTGCCAGCACCCCGGACTGGTCCTACAATGACCAGTTCTTC.

This rearrangement joins TRBV25-1 to TRBJ2-3; D is ambiguous. Looked up from germline, CDR1 is MGHDK and CDR2 is SYGVNS. Between the trimmed V and J ends, which lost 3 bases and 2 bases, there was a span of 6 bases. This CDR3 contains 13 residues. CDR3 nucleotides: TGTGCCAGCAGTGACAGATACACAGATACGCAGTATTTT. Protein product: CASSDRYTDTQYF.

This chain connects TRBV20-1 to TRBJ1-4, with D tentatively TRBD1 (5 bases). Looked up from germline, CDR1 is DFQATT and CDR2 is SNEGSKA (reference sequence). The CDR3 totals 15 residues. Trimming pared 2 bases from V and 2 bases from J, leaving 12 bases between. Written as DNA, the CDR3 is TGCAGTGCTAGAAAAGGGGTCGGGACTAATGAAAAACTGTTTTTT. This codes for CSARKGVGTNEKLFF.

As concerns this clonotype: A much more abundant neighbour one base away suggests this may be a read error. The rearrangement joins TRBV12-3 or TRBV12-4 to TRBJ2-1, with 15 positions matching TRBD2. CDR3 length: 19 amino acids. CDR3 region: CARSVGLAGGFGAYNEQFF. Written as DNA, the CDR3 is TGTGCCCGCAGTGTAGGACTAGCGGGAGGGTTCGGGGCCTACAATGAGCAGTTCTTC.

This clonotype was recorded a few times. J is TRBJ1-1 and V is TRBV7-3, with no clear D. Per the germline V gene, CDR1 is SGHTA and CDR2 is FQGTGA. V was shortened by 8 bases and J by 0 bases, with 10 bases between the two germline ends. This CDR3 is built from 13 residues. The CDR3 loop reads CASGWGMNTEAFF. DNA for the CDR3: TGTGCCAGCGGTTGGGGAATGAACACTGAAGCTTTCTTT.

The sample holds many counts of this clonotype. The rearrangement joins TRBV28 to TRBJ1-5; D is ambiguous. The V end was cut by 3 bases, the J end by 3 bases, with 9 bases between. Germline V gene data show CDR1 as MDHEN and CDR2 as SYDVKM. CDR3 length: 14 residues. For the CDR3, the DNA is TGTGCCAGCAGTTTGAGGCAGTTCAATCAGCCCCAGCATTTT. Amino acids: CASSLRQFNQPQHF.

This clonotype was counted between two and nine times. The CDR3 is CASRTGINIQYF. The CDR3 nucleotides read TGTGCCAGCAGGACGGGAATCAACATTCAGTACTTC. The V gene is TRBV12-3 or TRBV12-4, the J gene TRBJ2-4; a possible D gene is TRBD2 (5 bases). V shed 6 bases and J shed 7 bases, with 10 bases lying between them. The length of the CDR3 is 12 residues.